This T cell receptor (beta chain) was found in a study of shared clonotypes between healthy human individuals. General study results and limits: Among a handful of donors, roughly 5.5% of naive CD4 clonotypes were found in common. In having few donors, the study represented limited genetic and exposure-history diversity.

This clone was detected a few times. The antigen remains unidentified. The protocol was immunoSEQ multiplex PCR, while the TCRdb copy is restricted to in-frame clones and leaves out a portion. The data contain 150,000 to 200,000 clones, about 93% of them seen just once; the ten biggest clones take up about 0.07%. This CDR3 comprises 13 residues. Germline V gives CDR1 SGDLS, CDR2 YYNGEE. V was shortened by 0 bases and J by 4 bases, with 8 bases between the two germline ends. This clonotype originated in a woman aged 30 to 39 in good health. The rearrangement joins TRBV9 to TRBJ2-7; D is uncertain. The sequenced sample consisted of naive CD4+ T cells sorted from blood. Subset described: CD45RA+ positively selected. The CDR3 sequence: CASSVAPMYEQYF. DNA of the CDR3: TGTGCCAGCAGCGTAGCTCCTATGTACGAGCAGTACTTC.